A selection of T cell receptor beta chains follows, all from one sample in a study of T cells expressing NK-cell markers. From the 5' RACE reads, TCRdb lists one entry per CDR3 protein and no DNA. The specimen's table records 500,000 to 700,000 distinct CDR3 sequences. The sequencing input was blood T cells: a sorted CD56 or NKG2C T cell subset, CD4+ or CD8+ T cells, or bulk PBMC T cells (not recorded which). The receptors stem from a man aged 18 to 29 in good health. Each CDR3 is given with its conserved first and last residue.

J: TRBJ1-5; V: TRBV4-3; CDR3: CASSQELGNQPQHF
J: TRBJ2-1; V: TRBV29-1; CDR3: CSVEEQREIRPQFF
J: TRBJ2-5; V: TRBV24-1; CDR3: CATSDPLAVETQYF
J: TRBJ1-1; V: TRBV5-4; CDR3: CASSGTGSNTEAFF
J: TRBJ2-2; V: TRBV6-1; CDR3: CASSMAQGNTGELFF
J: TRBJ2-3; V: TRBV29-1; CDR3: CSARTGALPDTQYF
J: TRBJ2-4; V: TRBV12-3/TRBV12-4; CDR3: CASSLTAGGAKNIQYF
J: TRBJ2-7; V: TRBV29-1; CDR3: CSVDGVGTTSYEQYF
J: TRBJ2-1; V: TRBV4-3; CDR3: CASSHERTRTYNEQFF
J: TRBJ2-1; V: TRBV5-1; CDR3: CASSLPEGFTYNEQFF
J: TRBJ1-2; V: TRBV24-1; CDR3: CATSGVGANYGYTF
J: TRBJ2-1; V: TRBV7-3; CDR3: CASSQNSLGYNEQFF
J: TRBJ1-1; V: TRBV15; CDR3: CATSHERGILAFF
J: TRBJ2-1; V: TRBV4-3; CDR3: CASSQDKSPGYSSYNEQFF
J: TRBJ2-2; V: TRBV12-3/TRBV12-4; CDR3: CASSLGLAELTGELFF
J: TRBJ2-7; V: TRBV27; CDR3: CASSTQPPYEQYF
J: TRBJ2-5; V: TRBV4-2; CDR3: CASSSTVAEGQETQYF
J: TRBJ2-3; V: TRBV7-2; CDR3: CASSHPSGRPSTDTQYF
J: TRBJ2-1; V: TRBV15; CDR3: CATSRDLPPTSSYNEQFF
J: TRBJ2-1; V: TRBV6-5; CDR3: CASSSRVHEQFF
J: TRBJ1-5; V: TRBV7-8; CDR3: CASSRSRDRGIGSNQPQHF
J: TRBJ2-4; V: TRBV12-3/TRBV12-4; CDR3: CASSGQGKNIQYF
J: TRBJ2-7; V: TRBV6-2/TRBV6-3; CDR3: CASSLHPGLAYEQYF
J: TRBJ2-1; V: TRBV12-3/TRBV12-4; CDR3: CASSPRWVGAYNEQFF
J: TRBJ2-7; V: TRBV15; CDR3: CATSREPGLASSEQYF
J: TRBJ2-1; V: TRBV7-8; CDR3: CASSRLAGVLVEQFF
J: TRBJ1-1; V: TRBV12-3/TRBV12-4; CDR3: CASSLGGDTEAFF
J: TRBJ2-7; V: TRBV7-3; CDR3: CASSLGQAPPNEQYF
J: TRBJ2-1; V: TRBV29-1; CDR3: CSVDEASGSRGSYNEQFF
J: TRBJ2-3; V: TRBV4-3; CDR3: CASSQESPGGEGDTQYF
J: TRBJ2-7; V: TRBV20-1; CDR3: CSAVGRGGGRSSYEQYF
J: TRBJ1-5; V: TRBV6-5; CDR3: CASRYTGGSNQPQHF
J: TRBJ2-2; V: TRBV5-5; CDR3: CASSLGTQNTGELFF
J: TRBJ2-1; V: TRBV10-3; CDR3: CAISDQTATYNEQFF
J: TRBJ1-1; V: TRBV9; CDR3: CASSVVNSAYTEAFF
J: TRBJ1-1; V: TRBV6-2/TRBV6-3; CDR3: CASRSVGSEAFF
J: TRBJ2-1; V: TRBV5-1; CDR3: CASSSTSGSSGNEQFF
J: TRBJ1-5; V: TRBV5-1; CDR3: CASSLGGAREQPQHF
J: TRBJ1-2; V: TRBV5-1; CDR3: CASSFSTLRGLFYGYTF
J: TRBJ2-1; V: TRBV18; CDR3: CASSPSLAELNEQFF
J: TRBJ2-5; V: TRBV5-1; CDR3: CASNVGGSTETQYF
J: TRBJ2-3; V: TRBV7-9; CDR3: CAGTPGQGAQDTQYF
J: TRBJ2-1; V: TRBV5-1; CDR3: CASSLGVTGQEQFF
J: TRBJ2-1; V: TRBV29-1; CDR3: CSVPTSGNEQFF
J: TRBJ2-3; V: TRBV12-3/TRBV12-4; CDR3: CASSIFRDDGYF
J: TRBJ2-4; V: TRBV20-1; CDR3: CSAKPPGLVKNIQYF
J: TRBJ1-1; V: TRBV6-6; CDR3: CASSRGVGTEAFF
J: TRBJ2-1; V: TRBV20-1; CDR3: CSASLGTRHNEQFF
J: TRBJ2-5; V: TRBV7-9; CDR3: CASSAGQAQETQYF
J: TRBJ2-1; V: TRBV7-2; CDR3: CASGVTSYNEQFF
J: TRBJ2-1; V: TRBV14; CDR3: CASSQAAGRQFF
J: TRBJ2-4; V: TRBV28; CDR3: CASSLRQGSKNIQYF
J: TRBJ1-4; V: TRBV25-1; CDR3: CASNWGTEKLFF
J: TRBJ2-6; V: TRBV5-1; CDR3: CASSVSQGASGANVLTF